The entry that follows covers one T cell receptor beta chain sequence. This sample stems from a study of blood T cell repertoires in COVID-19. Under the authors' procedure: Estimates of nucleated cell counts were drawn from the amplification of reference gene primers. Some clones are missing from TCRdb's copy, which holds only in-frame ones; the method was immunoSEQ multiplex PCR. The DNA gave D and trimming, while V, J and clone size come from that table. Of roughly 190,000 clones listed, approximately 90% were seen once; the top ten hold roughly 6.2%. This receptor was identified in a woman between 40 and 50 years old who had recovered from COVID-19. Sequencing input: peripheral blood.

The CDR3 DNA reads TGTGCCTGGAGTTTAACCCTTCTTGGACTAGCGGGAGGCTACGAGCAGTACTTC. Its protein product is CAWSLTLLGLAGGYEQYF. The chain couples TRBV30 to TRBJ2-7, with 14 nucleotides matching TRBD2. Germline CDR1 reads GTSNPN; CDR2 reads SVGIG (reference sequence). This CDR3 spans 18 amino acids. Trimming at V came to 2 bases and at J to 3 bases, leaving 12 bases not matched to a gene.